The 13 T cell receptor beta chains below were found in one sample sequenced in a study of T cells in Graves' hyperthyroidism and ophthalmopathy. Template material for amplifying TCR beta CDR3 regions consisted of RNA transcripts. A set of HTBI primers served as the primers for a first-round RT-PCR of the TCR CDR3. TCRdb re-called the multiplex PCR reads with MiXCR, one entry per CDR3 protein. The profile covers hundreds of thousands of distinct CDR3 sequences, with just under 20% appearing a single time and about half taken by the ten largest. The sample taken for sequencing was blood. These receptors all stem from a man in his forties or fifties with Graves' ophthalmopathy.

Ten or more counts support this clonotype. The V gene is TRBV28, the J gene TRBJ2-7; 9 nucleotides agree with TRBD2. This CDR3 contains 12 residues. Germline loops: CDR1 MDHEN, CDR2 SYDVKM. The trim removed 11 bases at V and 3 bases at J, leaving 5 bases unmatched. CDR3 sequence (DNA): TGTGCCGTCCGCGGGGGGGGCTACGAGCAGTACTTC. Protein product: CAVRGGGYEQYF.

This clonotype was seen ten or more times. The chain recombines TRBV20-1 with TRBJ2-7; TRBD2 aligns across 8 bases. V shed 5 bases and J 7 bases; nucleotides not matched to a gene: 13. CDR1 and CDR2 from the germline V gene are DFQATT and SNEGSKA (reference sequence). This CDR3 spans 14 amino acids. CDR3 nucleotides: TGCAGTGCTGCTACTTTGACGGGGGGGAAAGAGCAGTACTTC. Its translation is CSAATLTGGKEQYF.

This clonotype was observed a handful of times. The J gene is TRBJ2-7, the V gene TRBV7-9; 9 bases match TRBD2. V shed 5 bases, J shed 7 bases, and the junction held 6 bases outside the gene matches. CDR1 and CDR2 from the germline V gene are SEHNR and FQNEAQ (reference sequence). This CDR3 contains 13 residues. CDR3 residues: CASSRSGGGEQYF. CDR3 coding DNA: TGTGCCAGCAGCCGTAGCGGGGGCGGAGAGCAGTACTTC.

V usage is TRBV20-1 and J usage is TRBJ1-3; D gene ambiguous. Per germline, CDR1 DFQATT and CDR2 SNEGSKA (reference sequence). The CDR3 spans 14 residues. The V gene lost 6 bases and the J gene lost 0 bases, with 12 bases spanning the gap. Here the CDR3 DNA reads TGCAGTGCCGGACGGGGTTTCTCTGGAAACACCATATATTTT. Translating gives CSAGRGFSGNTIYF.

This clonotype was found many times. CDR3 region: CASSEARRVYEQYF. For the CDR3, the DNA is TGTGCCAGCAGTGAAGCGCGGCGGGTCTACGAGCAGTACTTC. The genes are TRBV6-1 and TRBJ2-7; TRBD2 is a possible D gene (5 bases). The germline V and J ends were trimmed by 0 bases and 3 bases, with 9 bases remaining between them. Germline V lookup: CDR1 MNHNS, CDR2 SASEGT. The CDR3 extends over 14 amino acids.

This clonotype showed up just a few times. The chain's CDR3 is CSVEDSGSGTDTQYF. Here the CDR3 DNA reads TGCAGCGTTGAAGATTCGGGATCTGGCACAGATACGCAGTATTTT. The rearrangement uses TRBV29-1 and TRBJ2-3, with a tentative D call TRBD2 (5 bases). Germline V CDR1 and CDR2: SQVTM, ANQGSEA. Trimming shortened V by 0 bases and J by 1 base, and 11 bases separated the two germline ends. The CDR3 totals 15 residues.

The chain uses TRBV4-3 and TRBJ2-1, with D possibly being TRBD2 (6 bases). The ends were cut back, 0 bases at V and 5 bases at J, with 17 bases in the middle. This CDR3 comprises 17 residues. Per germline, CDR1 LGHNA and CDR2 YSLEER. Here the CDR3 reads CASSQDPHGGADNEQFF. CDR3 DNA sequence: TGCGCCAGCAGCCAAGATCCGCACGGCGGGGCAGACAATGAGCAGTTCTTC.

This clonotype was detected only a few times. V usage is TRBV5-1 and J usage is TRBJ2-7; tentative D call: TRBD2 (5 bases). Germline V gene sequence: CDR1 SGHRS, CDR2 YFSETQ. Deletions cut 0 bases from V and 5 bases from J, with 12 bases between. This CDR3 comprises 14 residues. CDR3 sequence reads: CASSLAGTVDEQYF. The CDR3 coding sequence is TGCGCCAGCAGCTTGGCGGGAACGGTCGACGAGCAGTACTTC.

This chain connects TRBV4-1 to TRBJ2-1, with 11 bases fitting TRBD2. Trimming took 4 bases from V and 4 from J; bases not matched to a gene: 6. This CDR3 region has 16 residues. CDR1 is MGHRA and CDR2 is YSYEKL in the germline V gene. CDR3 coding DNA: TGCGCCAGCAGCCGACAGACTAGCGGGACTTACAATGAGCAGTTCTTC. It translates to CASSRQTSGTYNEQFF.

This clonotype was detected many times. The chain carries TRBV5-1 and TRBJ1-2; TRBD1 matches at 8 bases. The germline CDR1 and CDR2 sequences are SGHRS and YFSETQ. The CDR3 contains 15 residues. V was clipped by 3 bases and J by 8 bases; unmatched bases: 12. For the CDR3, the DNA is TGCGCCAGCAGCTCACAAGGACAGGGCCGAGAGGGCTACACCTTC. Amino acids: CASSSQGQGREGYTF.

This clonotype was counted a few times. This sequence joins TRBV20-1 and TRBJ1-2; unclear D gene. Per germline, CDR1 DFQATT and CDR2 SNEGSKA (reference sequence). The CDR3 totals 14 residues. The V end lost 0 bases, the J end lost 5 bases, and 13 bases lay between the germline ends. The CDR3: CSARDGTDLYGYTF. The CDR3 bases are TGCAGTGCTAGAGACGGCACAGATCTTTATGGCTACACCTTC.

The table lists this clonotype with many counts. This rearrangement joins TRBV11-2 to TRBJ1-1, with 7 bases that match TRBD1. The CDR3 has 11 residues. V lost 6 bases to trimming and J lost 7 bases; unmatched junction nucleotides: 2. Germline V gene data show CDR1 as SGHAT and CDR2 as FQNNGV. This CDR3 is CASRQGIEAFF. CDR3 DNA: TGTGCCAGCAGACAGGGGATTGAAGCTTTCTTT.

This clonotype was picked up a small number of times. For the CDR3, the DNA is TGTGCCTGGAGTGTACCCCGAACCGCGCTAGGGCACGAGCAGTACTTC. This sequence encodes CAWSVPRTALGHEQYF. V is TRBV30 and J is TRBJ2-7; D is unclear. Germline V gives CDR1 GTSNPN, CDR2 SVGIG (reference sequence). The CDR3 runs to 16 residues. Trimming pared 0 bases from V and 5 bases from J, leaving 20 bases between.